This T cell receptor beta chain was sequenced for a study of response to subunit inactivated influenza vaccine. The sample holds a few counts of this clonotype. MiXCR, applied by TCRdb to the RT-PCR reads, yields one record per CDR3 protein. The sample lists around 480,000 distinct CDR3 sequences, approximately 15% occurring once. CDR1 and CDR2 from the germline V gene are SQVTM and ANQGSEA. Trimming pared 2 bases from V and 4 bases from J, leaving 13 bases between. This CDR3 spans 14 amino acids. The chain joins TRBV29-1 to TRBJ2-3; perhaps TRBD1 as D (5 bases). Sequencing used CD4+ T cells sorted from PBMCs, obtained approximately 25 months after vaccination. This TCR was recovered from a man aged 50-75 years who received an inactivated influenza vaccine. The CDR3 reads CSVERGSGADTQYF. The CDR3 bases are TGCAGCGTTGAAAGGGGATCCGGAGCAGATACGCAGTATTTT.